This T cell receptor beta chain stems from a study of blood T cell repertoires in COVID-19. Germline V gives CDR1 LGHNT, CDR2 FRNRAP. Trimming removed 5 bases at V and 0 bases at J, with 17 bases between. The CDR3 loop spans 17 amino acids. Produced via immunoSEQ multiplex PCR; TCRdb's table is partial and in-frame only. The table records around 70,000 clones, around 88% of them present only once. The chain has TRBV12-5 and TRBJ1-5, with D possibly matching TRBD1 (6 bases). The specimen was peripheral blood. This TCR derives from a woman older than 75 with active or convalescent COVID-19. The CDR3 protein is CASGTPTGRYSNQPQHF. In nucleotides, the CDR3 is TGTGCTAGTGGTACACCGACAGGAAGGTATAGCAATCAGCCCCAGCATTTT.